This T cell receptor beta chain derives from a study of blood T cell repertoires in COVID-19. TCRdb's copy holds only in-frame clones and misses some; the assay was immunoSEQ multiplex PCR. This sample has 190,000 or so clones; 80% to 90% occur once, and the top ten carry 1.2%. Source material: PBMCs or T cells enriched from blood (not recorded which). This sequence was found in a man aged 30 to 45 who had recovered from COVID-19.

The CDR3 protein is CASSLIGESYGYTF. As DNA, the CDR3 is TGTGCCAGCAGCTTGATCGGGGAGAGCTATGGCTACACCTTC. The chain employs TRBV5-6 and TRBJ1-2, with D hard to call. CDR1 is SGHDT and CDR2 is YYEEEE in the germline V gene. V was clipped by 1 base and J by 4 bases, with 11 bases between them. The CDR3 has 14 residues.